This T cell receptor beta chain was sequenced for a study of T-cell reconstitution after alpha-beta-depleted transplantation in children. Study observations and caveats: The study reportedly traced alpha-beta T cells about two months after transplant to several hundred expanded graft clones.

Points on this clonotype: The antigen is not known. The junction does not match germline at one end; this may be a read error.

The CDR3 spans 12 residues. The TCRbeta library was prepared with unique molecular identifiers. MiXCR, applied by TCRdb to the PCR reads, yields one record per CDR3 protein. The sample has approximately 650,000 distinct CDR3 sequences; about an eighth are singletons. The clonotype originates from a girl aged 2 to 9 with congenital amegakaryocytic thrombocytopenia, due to receive a stem cell transplant. Source: PBMCs, taken before TCRalphabeta/CD19-depleted stem cell transplant. This chain connects TRBV12-3 or TRBV12-4 to TRBJ2-1; TRBD1 agrees at 8 bases. As DNA, the CDR3 is TGTGCCAGCAGTTTCGATTGGGCAGGGGGCTTATTC. This gives the protein CASSFDWAGGLF.